This T cell receptor (beta chain) was captured by sequencing in a study of long-term antiretroviral therapy in people with HIV. Study-wide points: Older ART regimens may have been in use when blood was drawn between the mid-2000s and the late 2010s. Data on ART adherence, viral resistance or therapy changes were unavailable. Against controls, HIV repertoires showed narrower ranges of CDR3 length. Whichever time point was examined, clones expanded before ART dominated the repertoire.

The libraries were made with immunoSEQ v3.0 at survey level. TCRdb's table, derived via immunoSEQ multiplex PCR, lists solely in-frame clones and lacks some. The table has nearly 50,000 clones, about 86% seen once. The germline V gene encodes CDR1 MDHEN and CDR2 SYDVKM. The CDR3 spans 15 residues. The V gene lost 5 bases and the J gene lost 3 bases, with 16 bases spanning the gap. Regarding this clone: Its specificity is not known.

Sample: unsorted PBMCs, taken 0.8 years after starting antiretroviral therapy. This chain uses TRBV28 with TRBJ1-2; perhaps TRBD1 as D (5 bases). The clonotype was recovered from a young woman with HIV. This CDR3 is CASSPPGSGHYGYTF. CDR3 nucleotide sequence: TGTGCCAGCAGTCCCCCGGGTTCGGGACACTATGGCTACACCTTC.